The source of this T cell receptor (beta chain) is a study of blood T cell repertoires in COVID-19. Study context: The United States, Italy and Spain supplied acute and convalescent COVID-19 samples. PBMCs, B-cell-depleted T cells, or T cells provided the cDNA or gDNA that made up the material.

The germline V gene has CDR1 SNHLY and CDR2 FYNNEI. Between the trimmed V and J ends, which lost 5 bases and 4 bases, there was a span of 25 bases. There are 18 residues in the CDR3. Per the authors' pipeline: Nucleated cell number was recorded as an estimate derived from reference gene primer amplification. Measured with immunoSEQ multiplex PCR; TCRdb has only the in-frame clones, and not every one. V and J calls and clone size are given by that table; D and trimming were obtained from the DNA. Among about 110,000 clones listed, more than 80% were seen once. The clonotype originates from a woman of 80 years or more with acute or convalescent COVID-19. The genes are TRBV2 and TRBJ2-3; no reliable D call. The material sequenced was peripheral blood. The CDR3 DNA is TGTGCCAGCAGTCCCAATTCCCCGAGGCTAGTAAGCTCAGATACGCAGTATTTT. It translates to CASSPNSPRLVSSDTQYF.